One and the same sample provided the 26 T cell receptor beta chains below, sequenced in a study of identical twins. TCRdb reprocessed the 5' RACE reads via MiXCR and lists one record per CDR3 protein. This sample has 640,000 or so distinct CDR3 sequences; over 5% occur once, and the top ten carry roughly 1.8%. Sequencing was done on a sample of naive T cells sorted from blood. The receptors originated from a man aged 18 to 29 in good health.

This clonotype was seen at least ten times. The rearrangement joins TRBV25-1 to TRBJ2-7, with D uncertain. Germline V gene lookup returns CDR1 MGHDK and CDR2 SYGVNS. V was pared by 4 bases and J by 7 bases, with 11 bases between. This CDR3 comprises 12 residues. This CDR3 is CASSGNWGEQYF. CDR3 nucleotide sequence: TGTGCCAGCAGTGGAAATTGGGGAGAGCAGTACTTC.

This clonotype was observed at least ten times. The V call is TRBV12-3 or TRBV12-4, the J call TRBJ2-7, with 14 bases matching TRBD2. The V and J ends lost 5 bases and 1 base, in that order; junction bases with no gene match: 7. The CDR3 spans 17 residues. CDR3 sequence: CASSPGTSGSWSYEQYF. The CDR3 coding sequence is TGTGCCAGCAGTCCAGGGACTAGCGGGAGTTGGTCCTACGAGCAGTACTTC.

This clonotype was observed at least ten times. The chain joins TRBV5-6 to TRBJ1-1; D not resolved. Germline CDR1 reads SGHDT; CDR2 reads YYEEEE. Trimming removed 0 bases at V and 1 base at J, with 7 bases between. The CDR3 consists of 14 residues. For the CDR3, the DNA is TGTGCCAGCAGCTTGGCCATGGAGAACACTGAAGCTTTCTTT. It encodes CASSLAMENTEAFF.

The genes are TRBV27 and TRBJ2-3; tentative D call: TRBD1 (6 bases). The ends were cut back, 5 bases at V and 6 bases at J, with 24 bases in the middle. This CDR3 contains 17 residues. CDR1 and CDR2 (germline): MNHEY, SMNVEV (reference sequence). CDR3 residues: CASSDKSGTLPEDTQYF. In nucleotides, the CDR3 is TGTGCCAGCAGTGACAAATCCGGGACACTTCCCGAGGATACGCAGTATTTT.

This clonotype has a handful of counts. The chain carries TRBV5-1 and TRBJ1-5, with unresolved D. CDR3 length: 15 amino acids. V lost 4 bases and J 1 base, leaving 12 bases between the germline ends. The V gene's germline CDR1 is SGHRS and CDR2 YFSETQ. The CDR3: CASSLMGFSNQPQHF. The CDR3 DNA is TGCGCCAGCAGCCTCATGGGGTTCAGCAATCAGCCCCAGCATTTT. Drawing the rest from reference TRBV5-1 and TRBJ1-5, the complete variable domain is KAGVTQTPRYLIKTRGQQVTLSCSPISGHRSVSWYQQTPGQGLQFLFEYFSETQRNKGNFPGRFSGRQFSNSRSEMNVSTLELGDSALYLCASSLMGFSNQPQHFGDGTRLSIL.

This clonotype was observed at least ten times. This rearrangement joins TRBV29-1 to TRBJ2-7; D is perhaps TRBD2 (6 bases). V was shortened by 4 bases and J by 2 bases, with 12 bases between the two germline ends. The germline CDR1 and CDR2 sequences are SQVTM and ANQGSEA. The CDR3 length is 13 residues. CDR3: CSVVAREAYEQYF. Written as DNA, the CDR3 is TGCAGCGTTGTGGCCAGGGAGGCCTACGAGCAGTACTTC.

The rearrangement links TRBV9 to TRBJ1-3, with TRBD1 matching over 9 bases. Germline values: CDR1 SGDLS, CDR2 YYNGEE. The CDR3 totals 19 residues. V dropped 0 bases and J dropped 0; count of bases not matched to a gene: 10. The CDR3 loop is CASSVEAGGTGSSGNTIYF. The CDR3 DNA reads as TGTGCCAGCAGCGTAGAAGCTGGTGGGACAGGGAGCTCTGGAAACACCATATATTTT.

This clonotype came up many times. The chain employs TRBV6-2 or TRBV6-3 and TRBJ2-4; D gene uncertain. The ends were cut back, 8 bases at V and 8 bases at J, with 22 bases in the middle. This CDR3 region has 15 residues. CDR1 is MNHEY and CDR2 is SVGEGT in the germline V gene. This CDR3 reads CASRNANGRRDIQYF. The CDR3 coding sequence is TGTGCCAGCCGAAACGCCAATGGACGGCGAGACATTCAGTACTTC.

In this sample, this clonotype turned up once. With a much larger clone just one base away, this may be a read error. The chain couples TRBV6-5 to TRBJ1-1; D is unclear. Trimming left V 2 bases short and J 8 bases short, with 9 bases between. The CDR3 consists of 12 residues. CDR1 is MNHEY and CDR2 is SVGAGI in the germline V gene. The CDR3 region has the DNA TGTGCCAGCAGTTACGCTTCAGGAGAAGCTTTCTTT. Translating gives CASSYASGEAFF.

This clonotype has more than one count but fewer than ten. This sequence joins TRBV7-9 and TRBJ1-1; 7 bases are shared with TRBD1. Germline V gene lookup returns CDR1 SEHNR and CDR2 FQNEAQ (reference sequence). CDR3 size: 15 residues. Trimming took 3 bases from V and 3 from J; bases not matched to a gene: 7. In DNA, the CDR3 is TGTGCCAGCAGCTTTTACAGGGGCCAGGACACTGAAGCTTTCTTT. It encodes CASSFYRGQDTEAFF.

This clonotype was seen ten or more times. The rearrangement joins TRBV12-3 or TRBV12-4 to TRBJ2-7, with 7 bases fitting TRBD2. The trim removed 2 bases at V and 5 bases at J, leaving 12 bases unmatched. The CDR3 sequence is 16 residues long. The CDR3 DNA sequence: TGTGCCAGCAGTTTATACGCCGGGACTACCATCCACGAGCAGTACTTC. It specifies CASSLYAGTTIHEQYF.

The chain is built from TRBV14 and TRBJ2-2; 13 bases line up with TRBD2. V was clipped by 4 bases and J by 8 bases; unmatched bases: 13. From germline, CDR1 is SGHDN and CDR2 FVKESK. The CDR3 runs to 18 residues. The CDR3 here is CASSPRRGLAGPTGELFF. The DNA for the CDR3 is TGTGCCAGCAGCCCCCGCCGGGGACTAGCGGGACCAACAGGGGAGCTGTTTTTT. Full variable domain (missing parts from reference TRBV14 and TRBJ2-2): EAGVTQFPSHSVIEKGQTVTLRCDPISGHDNLYWYRRVMGKEIKFLLHFVKESKQDESGMPNNRFLAERTGGTYSTLKVQPAELEDSGVYFCASSPRRGLAGPTGELFFGEGSRLTVL.

The V call is TRBV5-1, the J call TRBJ2-5; 8 bases line up with TRBD1. Germline CDR1 reads SGHRS; CDR2 reads YFSETQ. The CDR3 consists of 15 residues. With 0 bases clipped from V and 1 base from J, the junction kept 2 bases outside the gene matches. In nucleotides, the CDR3 is TGCGCCAGCAGCTTGGCCCAGGGGGCCCAAGAGACCCAGTACTTC. It is translated as CASSLAQGAQETQYF.

The chain uses TRBV28 and TRBJ2-7, with a weak D call TRBD1 (6 bases). The CDR3 is 12 amino acids. Germline V CDR1 and CDR2: MDHEN, SYDVKM. V lost 7 bases and J lost 4, with 11 bases in between. CDR3 DNA: TGTGCCAGCACCTCCAGGGGATACGAGCAGTACTTC. Encoded protein: CASTSRGYEQYF. The variable domain in full, with the rest retrieved from reference TRBV28 and TRBJ2-7, is DVKVTQSSRYLVKRTGEKVFLECVQDMDHENMFWYRQDPGLGLRLIYFSYDVKMKEKGDIPEGYSVSREKKERFSLILESASTNQTSMYLCASTSRGYEQYFGPGTRLTVT.

This clonotype was detected a few times. The chain combines TRBV27 with TRBJ1-5; D possibly corresponds to TRBD1 (5 bases). The CDR3 is 13 residues long. V shed 10 bases and J shed 0 bases, with 10 bases lying between them. Germline CDR1 and CDR2: MNHEY and SMNVEV (reference sequence). The CDR3 spells CATGGGSNQPQHF. In DNA, the CDR3 is TGTGCCACCGGTGGGGGTAGCAATCAGCCCCAGCATTTT.

Ten or more counts support this clonotype. The V and J genes are TRBV6-5 and TRBJ2-3; D gene ambiguous. The CDR3 totals 12 residues. Germline V lookup: CDR1 MNHEY, CDR2 SVGAGI. Trimming cost V 5 bases and J 2 bases, with 5 bases left between them. The CDR3: CASSSHTDTQYF. The CDR3 DNA reads as TGTGCCAGCAGTAGCCACACAGATACGCAGTATTTT.

This clonotype was observed many times. The chain recombines TRBV28 with TRBJ2-1; 14 bases line up with TRBD2. Germline CDR1 MDHEN, CDR2 SYDVKM. Trimming took 6 bases from V and 0 from J; bases not matched to a gene: 7. This CDR3 contains 18 residues. CDR3 in amino acids: CASSQRTSGRSSYNEQFF. In DNA form, the CDR3 reads TGTGCCAGCAGCCAACGGACTAGCGGGAGGAGCTCCTACAATGAGCAGTTCTTC.

The table lists this clonotype with a few counts. This chain links TRBV20-1 with TRBJ1-2, with 7 nucleotides matching TRBD1. The CDR3 is made up of 14 amino acids. Germline lookup yields CDR1 DFQATT and CDR2 SNEGSKA (reference sequence). V shed 5 bases and J 0 bases; nucleotides not matched to a gene: 6. The CDR3 loop reads CSAPGQEANYGYTF. DNA for the CDR3: TGCAGTGCTCCCGGACAGGAAGCTAACTATGGCTACACCTTC.

This clonotype appeared a few times. The chain is built from TRBV5-1 and TRBJ1-6; 8 nucleotides agree with TRBD1. CDR1 is SGHRS, CDR2 YFSETQ, per germline. J lost 6 bases, V lost 1 base, and 6 bases had no gene match. The CDR3 consists of 16 residues. Here the CDR3 reads CASSLPTDRVNSPLHF. The CDR3 bases are TGCGCCAGCAGCTTGCCCACGGACAGGGTTAATTCACCCCTCCACTTT. Full variable domain (outside the CDR3, taken from reference TRBV5-1 and TRBJ1-6): KAGVTQTPRYLIKTRGQQVTLSCSPISGHRSVSWYQQTPGQGLQFLFEYFSETQRNKGNFPGRFSGRQFSNSRSEMNVSTLELGDSALYLCASSLPTDRVNSPLHFGNGTRLTVT.

This clonotype appeared many times. The chain recombines TRBV9 with TRBJ2-3, with D tentatively TRBD1 (5 bases). Germline CDR1 is SGDLS and CDR2 is YYNGEE. The CDR3 runs 12 residues. Trimming removed 3 bases at V and 11 bases at J, with 13 bases between. The CDR3: CASSDQGPRQYF. The CDR3 region has the DNA TGTGCCAGCAGCGATCAGGGCCCCCGGCAGTATTTT.

This clonotype was found a few times. The rearrangement joins TRBV7-2 to TRBJ1-1, with 9 positions matching TRBD1. The CDR3 totals 15 residues. CDR1 is SGHTA, CDR2 FQGNSA, per germline. With 5 bases clipped from V and 4 bases from J, the junction kept 8 bases outside the gene matches. The CDR3 loop reads CASSGTTGGPTEAFF. DNA for the CDR3: TGTGCCAGCAGCGGCACAACAGGGGGCCCCACTGAAGCTTTCTTT.

The chain combines TRBV3-1 with TRBJ1-6, with D possibly TRBD1 on 6 matching bases. V lost 1 base and J 7 bases, leaving 8 bases between the germline ends. The CDR3 length is 14 residues. Germline CDR1 reads LGHDT; CDR2 reads YNNKEL (reference sequence). CDR3 in amino acids: CASSQGQENSPLHF. The CDR3 DNA reads TGTGCCAGCAGCCAAGGACAGGAGAATTCACCCCTCCACTTT.

The chain combines TRBV19 with TRBJ1-1, with 8 positions matching TRBD1. The germline gives CDR1 LNHDA, CDR2 SQIVND (reference sequence). The trim removed 6 bases at V and 0 bases at J, leaving 9 bases unmatched. The CDR3 covers 16 residues. As DNA, the CDR3 is TGTGCCAGTAGGACACAGGGGGGCCGAATGAACACTGAAGCTTTCTTT. Protein sequence: CASRTQGGRMNTEAFF.

This clonotype occurred a few times. This chain links TRBV19 with TRBJ1-2, with D possibly TRBD1 on 6 matching bases. CDR1 LNHDA and CDR2 SQIVND come from the germline V gene (reference sequence). CDR3 length: 14 residues. V lost 5 bases to trimming and J lost 4 bases, with 14 bases between them. The CDR3 DNA reads TGTGCCAGTAGTGCCGACACAGGGTTCTATGGCTACACCTTC. As protein: CASSADTGFYGYTF. Full variable domain (rest looked up from reference TRBV19 and TRBJ1-2): DGGITQSPKYLFRKEGQNVTLSCEQNLNHDAMYWYRQDPGQGLRLIYYSQIVNDFQKGDIAEGYSVSREKKESFPLTVTSAQKNPTAFYLCASSADTGFYGYTFGSGTRLTVV.

Only a few counts were recorded for this clonotype. The chain employs TRBV29-1 and TRBJ1-5; D not certain. Germline CDR1 reads SQVTM; CDR2 reads ANQGSEA. This CDR3 is built from 14 residues. Trimming pared 2 bases from V and 5 bases from J, leaving 13 bases between. Here the CDR3 reads CSVESGNPYQPQHF. The CDR3 bases are TGCAGCGTTGAATCCGGCAACCCCTATCAGCCCCAGCATTTT.

This clonotype showed up many times. The V and J genes are TRBV6-1 and TRBJ1-3; 7 nucleotides line up with TRBD1. CDR3 length: 15 amino acids. Trimming took 6 bases from V and 2 from J; bases not matched to a gene: 7. The germline gives CDR1 MNHNS, CDR2 SASEGT. CDR3 sequence (DNA): TGTGCCAGCAGACCTCAGACAGGGACTGGAAACACCATATATTTT. Amino acids: CASRPQTGTGNTIYF.